This T cell receptor (beta chain) emerged from a study of early T cells in non-severe SARS-CoV-2 infection (dated by TCRdb to the early 2020s). Background on the whole study: TCR sequencing used bulk RNA from unsorted whole blood, so alpha and beta chains could not be paired.

Set within a cohort of healthcare workers in London, UK, this nested case-control study involved weekly PCR testing of nasopharyngeal swabs along with blood sampling. Healthcare workers were recruited between 23 and 31 March 2020, during the week of the UK lockdown, and were followed weekly for up to roughly 16 weeks. Library preparation was by 5' RACE. TCRdb records NextSeq 500 as the sequencer. The TCR library protocol attached unique molecular identifiers to individual cDNA molecules to correct for sequencing error and PCR bias. Sequencing covered both TCR alpha and beta chains, and within each sample the abundances of alpha and beta sequences were tightly co-correlated. As for the original processing: Decombinator V4 was used to perform V gene, J gene and CDR3 annotation of TCR sequences. Expanded TCRs were defined as changing significantly between any two time points under a Poisson model with p below 0.0001. TCR abundances were normalised to the total number of TCRs sequenced in each sample and reported as counts per million. MAIT TCRs were defined by TRAV1-2 paired with TRAJ12, TRAJ20 or TRAJ33, and iNKT TCRs by TRAV10 paired with TRAJ18. VDJdb, accessed on 1 November 2021, was searched for TCRs annotated for CMV, EBV and SARS-CoV-2, and TCRs annotated for more than one antigen were excluded. TCRdb reprocessed the public reads (quality trimming at Q25 with fastp, clone calling with MiXCR) and kept in-frame beta chains. A single entry per CDR3 protein holds the most common genes and DNA from its merged rows. These V and J calls are TCRdb output, not the study's own analysis. Recorded for this sample are about 64,000 distinct CDR3 sequences; 4.9% of them occurred a single time. Around 5.2% of the sample comes from the top ten.

On this clonotype: This clone's antigen is unknown. No per-base quality is available; no much larger clone lies one base away.

General study outcomes and caveats: VDJdb matching was skewed toward anti-spike CD8 responses and likely underestimated virus-specific expansions, missing private and CD4 specificities.

The V and J ends are trimmed by 1 base and 5 bases, leaving 11 bases between them. Its CDR3 holds 14 amino acids, cysteine through phenylalanine. This entry keeps only the CDR3 DNA: 42 bases, framed from base 1. The sequence came from an adult who was a healthcare worker with PCR-confirmed SARS-CoV-2 infection or an uninfected control (not recorded which). The chain joins TRBV12-3 or TRBV12-4 to TRBJ1-1; D gene: possibly TRBD1, on 5 matching bases. The material sequenced was whole blood. The DNA sequence is as follows: TGTGCCAGCAGTTTAGGGTCCGAGGGGACTGAAGCTTTCTTT. This gives the protein CASSLGSEGTEAFF.